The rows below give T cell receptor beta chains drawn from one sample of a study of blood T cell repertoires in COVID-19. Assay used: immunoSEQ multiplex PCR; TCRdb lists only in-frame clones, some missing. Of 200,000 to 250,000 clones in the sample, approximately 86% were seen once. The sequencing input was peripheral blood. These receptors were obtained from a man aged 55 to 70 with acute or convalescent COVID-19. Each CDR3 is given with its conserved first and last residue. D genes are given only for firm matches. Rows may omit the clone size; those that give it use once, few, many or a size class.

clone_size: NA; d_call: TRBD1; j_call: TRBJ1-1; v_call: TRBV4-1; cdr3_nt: TGCGCCAGCAGCCATGGGACAGGGAACTCCGGGGGGGCTTTCTTT; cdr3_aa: CASSHGTGNSGGAFF
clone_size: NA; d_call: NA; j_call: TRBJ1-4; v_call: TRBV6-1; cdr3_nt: TGTGCCAGCAGTGACAGGGGTACTAATGAAAAACTGTTTTTT; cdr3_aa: CASSDRGTNEKLFF
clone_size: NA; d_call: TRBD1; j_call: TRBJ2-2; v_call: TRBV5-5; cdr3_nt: TGTGCCAGCAGCTTCGTACCGGGACAGGGGACCGGGGAGCTGTTTTTT; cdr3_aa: CASSFVPGQGTGELFF
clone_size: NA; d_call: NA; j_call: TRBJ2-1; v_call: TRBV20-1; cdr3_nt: TGCAGTGCTAGACTATACAATGAGCAGTTCTTC; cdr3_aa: CSARLYNEQFF
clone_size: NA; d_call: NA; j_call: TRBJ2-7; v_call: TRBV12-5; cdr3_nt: TGTGCTAGTGGCCAACAACTACAGGGAATCTACGAGCAGTACTTC; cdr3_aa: CASGQQLQGIYEQYF
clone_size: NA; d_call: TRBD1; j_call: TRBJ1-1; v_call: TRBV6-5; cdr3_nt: TGTGCCAGCATTAGACAGGGGAGCACTGAAGCTTTCTTT; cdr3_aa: CASIRQGSTEAFF
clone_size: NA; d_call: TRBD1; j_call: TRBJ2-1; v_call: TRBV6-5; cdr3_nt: TGTGCCAGCAGTAGGGGGGGACAGGGGTTTCATGAGCAGTTCTTC; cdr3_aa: CASSRGGQGFHEQFF
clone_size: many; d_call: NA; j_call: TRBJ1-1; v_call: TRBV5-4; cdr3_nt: TGTGCCAGCAGCTTGGGATCCCCAGACAGGAACACTGAAGCTTTCTTT; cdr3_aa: CASSLGSPDRNTEAFF
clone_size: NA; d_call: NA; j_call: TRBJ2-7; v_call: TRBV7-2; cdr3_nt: TGTGCCAGCAGCTTTGCGCGGAGCTCCTACGAGCAGTACTTC; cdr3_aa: CASSFARSSYEQYF
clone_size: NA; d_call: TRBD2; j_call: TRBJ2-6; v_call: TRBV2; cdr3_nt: TGTGCCAGCAGTGGGCTAGCGGGGGGGCCTGCTGGGGCCAACGTCCTGACTTTC; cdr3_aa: CASSGLAGGPAGANVLTF
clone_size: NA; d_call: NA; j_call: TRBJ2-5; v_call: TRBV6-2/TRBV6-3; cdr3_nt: TGTGCCAGCAGTTACTTTGCTGGGAGGACCCAGTACTTC; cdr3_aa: CASSYFAGRTQYF
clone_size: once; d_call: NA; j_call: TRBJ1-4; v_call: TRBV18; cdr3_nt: TGTGCCAGCTCACCGTCCCACGGGGGGCCCGAAAAACTGTTTTTT; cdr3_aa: CASSPSHGGPEKLFF
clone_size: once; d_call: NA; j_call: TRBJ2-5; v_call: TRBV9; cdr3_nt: TGTGCCAGCAGCGTCCAGGGAAAGGGGATCCAAGAGACCCAGTACTTC; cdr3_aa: CASSVQGKGIQETQYF